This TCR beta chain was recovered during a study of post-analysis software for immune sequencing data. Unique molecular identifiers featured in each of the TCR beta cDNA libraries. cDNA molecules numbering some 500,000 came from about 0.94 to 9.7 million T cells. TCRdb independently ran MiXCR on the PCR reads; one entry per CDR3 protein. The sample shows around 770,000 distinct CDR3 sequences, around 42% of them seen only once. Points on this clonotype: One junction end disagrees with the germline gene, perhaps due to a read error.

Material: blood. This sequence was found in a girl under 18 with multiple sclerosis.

CDR3 bases: TGTGCCAGCAGGCCAGAAGGGGGACAGAACACTGAAGCCTTCTTT. It is translated as CASRPEGGQNTEAFF. The chain combines TRBV12-3 or TRBV12-4 with TRBJ1-1; TRBD1 aligns across 7 bases. The length of the CDR3 is 15 residues.